Below, 18 T cell receptor beta chains from the same sample are listed, as sequenced in a study of T cell responses to AZD1222 COVID-19 vaccine. Assay used: immunoSEQ multiplex PCR; TCRdb lists only in-frame clones, some missing. The top ten hold more than 8.5% of the sample, which has some 80,000 clones, around 88% seen once. The starting material was peripheral blood, obtained 28 days after the second dose of the MenACWY control vaccine. The source of these receptors is an adult who received the MenACWY meningococcal vaccine as a control.

This rearrangement joins TRBV9 to TRBJ2-1; D possibly matches TRBD1 or TRBD2 (5 bases each). Trimming removed 0 bases from V and 1 base from J, with 14 bases in between. CDR3 length equals 17 residues. The V gene's germline CDR1 is SGDLS and CDR2 YYNGEE. The CDR3 nucleotides read TGTGCCAGCAGCGTAGGGGTCGGTGGGGGTTCCTACAATGAGCAGTTCTTC. Amino acids: CASSVGVGGGSYNEQFF.

The J gene is TRBJ1-1, the V gene TRBV30, with 9 bases that match TRBD1. Germline CDR1 GTSNPN, CDR2 SVGIG (reference sequence). The V gene end was trimmed by 8 bases and the J gene end by 1 base; junction bases not matched to a gene: 5. The CDR3 is 13 amino acids. For the CDR3, the DNA is TGTGCCCATACGGGACAGGGGAACACTGAAGCTTTCTTT. It specifies CAHTGQGNTEAFF.

The chain combines TRBV7-9 with TRBJ1-1; TRBD1 agrees at 8 bases. CDR1 is SEHNR and CDR2 is FQNEAQ in the germline V gene (reference sequence). V was clipped by 0 bases and J by 0 bases; unmatched bases: 9. The CDR3 runs to 18 residues. CDR3 DNA: TGTGCCAGCAGCTTAGCCCGGACAGGGTCCTTAGTGAACACTGAAGCTTTCTTT. Translation gives CASSLARTGSLVNTEAFF.

V and J are TRBV7-2 and TRBJ1-5; D might be TRBD1 (6 bases). The CDR3 totals 16 residues. Trimming removed 4 bases from V and 5 bases from J, with 18 bases in between. Germline CDR1 is SGHTA and CDR2 is FQGNSA. The CDR3 loop reads CASSWGGRPEDQPQHF. The CDR3, as DNA: TGTGCCAGCAGCTGGGGGGGCAGACCGGAGGATCAGCCCCAGCATTTT.

The chain's CDR3 is CASSFAGTGMIYEQYF. The CDR3 bases are TGTGCCAGCAGTTTCGCCGGGACAGGGATGATTTACGAGCAGTACTTC. The chain joins TRBV6-5 to TRBJ2-7, with TRBD1 identical over 9 bases. The V gene's germline CDR1 is MNHEY and CDR2 SVGAGI. The CDR3 length is 16 residues. The ends lost 4 bases at V and 4 bases at J; junction bases unmatched: 11.

The chain links TRBV7-8 to TRBJ2-5, with D perhaps TRBD1 or TRBD2 (5 bases each). CDR3 length: 11 amino acids. CDR1 and CDR2 (germline): SGHVS, FQNEAQ. V was cut by 5 bases and J by 7 bases, with 8 bases left in between. The CDR3 DNA sequence: TGTGCCAGCAGCCTGGGGGTGACCCAGTACTTC. Its protein is CASSLGVTQYF.

This clone was observed a few times. The chain combines TRBV30 with TRBJ1-2; TRBD1 might be the D (5 bases). This CDR3 contains 11 residues. Germline CDR1 reads GTSNPN; CDR2 reads SVGIG (reference sequence). The V end was cut by 5 bases, the J end by 13 bases, with 17 bases between. CDR3 sequence (DNA): TGTGCCTGGTCCCGCGGGGCAGGGTCCACCTTC. This codes for CAWSRGAGSTF.

The chain employs TRBV15 and TRBJ1-5; D call uncertain. Trimming took off 0 bases at V and 0 bases at J, with 9 bases between the two ends. The CDR3 runs to 16 residues. Germline CDR1 and CDR2: LNHNV and YYDKDF (reference sequence). CDR3 protein: CATSRDLQYSNQPQHF. In DNA, the CDR3 is TGTGCCACCAGCAGAGACCTACAATATAGCAATCAGCCCCAGCATTTT.

The CDR3 DNA sequence: TGTGCCAGCAGGAGAACGGACACCGGGGAGCTGTTTTTT. Its translation: CASRRTDTGELFF. The chain is built from TRBV5-8 and TRBJ2-2, with D uncertain. V lost 5 bases to trimming and J lost 3 bases, with 8 bases between them. CDR3 length: 13 amino acids. Per the germline V gene, CDR1 is SGHTS and CDR2 is YDEGEE.

This chain uses TRBV10-3 with TRBJ2-3; D is possibly TRBD1 (5 bases). CDR1 and CDR2 from the germline V gene are ENHRY and SYGVKD. The CDR3 totals 15 residues. The V and J ends lost 3 bases and 1 base respectively, with 11 bases between them. This chain's CDR3 is CAISDPTVGTDTQYF. The CDR3 DNA follows: TGTGCCATCAGTGACCCGACAGTGGGCACAGATACGCAGTATTTT.

This chain joins TRBV10-3 and TRBJ1-4, with a tentative D call TRBD1 (6 bases). The CDR3 has 15 amino acids. Between the trimmed V and J ends, which lost 2 bases and 6 bases, there was a span of 13 bases. CDR1 and CDR2 from the germline V gene are ENHRY and SYGVKD. The CDR3 bases are TGTGCCATCAGTGAGGAGCCAGGGGAGGATGAAAAACTGTTTTTT. Translation: CAISEEPGEDEKLFF.

This clone was seen once. The chain joins TRBV5-1 to TRBJ1-2; D gene uncertain. Germline-derived CDR1 and CDR2 are SGHRS and YFSETQ. The CDR3 covers 14 residues. Trimming took 0 bases from V and 2 from J, leaving 8 bases between them. In nucleotides, the CDR3 is TGCGCCAGCAGCTTGGAAAGGAACAACTATGGCTACACCTTC. Translation gives CASSLERNNYGYTF. Looking up the rest from reference TRBV5-1 and TRBJ1-2 gives the full variable domain: KAGVTQTPRYLIKTRGQQVTLSCSPISGHRSVSWYQQTPGQGLQFLFEYFSETQRNKGNFPGRFSGRQFSNSRSEMNVSTLELGDSALYLCASSLERNNYGYTFGSGTRLTVV.

The chain links TRBV27 to TRBJ2-7, with D possibly being TRBD2 (6 bases). The length of the CDR3 is 14 residues. V lost 3 bases, J lost 0 bases, and 9 bases lay in between. Germline V gives CDR1 MNHEY, CDR2 SMNVEV (reference sequence). CDR3 DNA sequence: TGTGCCAGCAGTTTTCTGGGGGGCTCCTACGAGCAGTACTTC. Protein: CASSFLGGSYEQYF.

This clone turned up a few times. The chain recombines TRBV11-1 with TRBJ2-7; D possibly matches TRBD1 or TRBD2 (6 bases each). The CDR3 covers 15 residues. Germline-derived CDR1 and CDR2 are SGHAT and FQDESV (reference sequence). V dropped 2 bases and J dropped 3 bases, with 14 bases sitting between them. The chain's CDR3 is CASSLFGGGLYEQYF. The CDR3, as DNA: TGTGCCAGCAGCTTATTCGGTGGGGGGCTCTACGAGCAGTACTTC.

For this clone: Within the sample, other DNA sequences also encode this same CDR3. The J gene is TRBJ2-2, the V gene TRBV7-2; 8 nucleotides agree with TRBD1. The junction had 2 bases not matched to a gene; V was cut back by 2 bases and J by 6 bases. CDR3 size: 14 residues. Germline V CDR1 and CDR2: SGHTA, FQGNSA. This CDR3 is CASSLQGAPGELFF. In DNA form, the CDR3 reads TGTGCCAGCAGCTTACAGGGGGCCCCCGGGGAGCTGTTTTTT.

V usage is TRBV19 and J usage is TRBJ1-5; 9 nucleotides align to TRBD1. CDR1 LNHDA and CDR2 SQIVND come from the germline V gene (reference sequence). This CDR3 has 15 residues. V lost 6 bases, J lost 6 bases, and 9 bases stayed unmatched. CDR3 sequence (DNA): TGTGCCAGTAGCCTGGAGGGACAGGGACGTCAGCCCCAGCATTTT. It encodes CASSLEGQGRQPQHF. Supplemented by reference TRBV19 and TRBJ1-5, the full variable domain reads DGGITQSPKYLFRKEGQNVTLSCEQNLNHDAMYWYRQDPGQGLRLIYYSQIVNDFQKGDIAEGYSVSREKKESFPLTVTSAQKNPTAFYLCASSLEGQGRQPQHFGDGTRLSIL.

The chain is built from TRBV29-1 and TRBJ2-5, with 7 bases aligning to TRBD1. The germline V gene has CDR1 SQVTM and CDR2 ANQGSEA. The CDR3 contains 11 residues. V shed 6 bases and J 7 bases; nucleotides not matched to a gene: 5. CDR3 sequence reads: CSVDRVGTQYF. DNA for the CDR3: TGCAGCGTCGACAGGGTTGGGACCCAGTACTTC.

V gene TRBV5-6 combines with J gene TRBJ1-6, with D possibly being TRBD1 (5 bases). V was clipped by 0 bases and J by 6 bases, with 7 bases between them. Germline V gives CDR1 SGHDT, CDR2 YYEEEE. CDR3 length: 14 residues. The chain's CDR3 is CASSLGQFNSPLHF. CDR3 DNA: TGTGCCAGCAGCTTGGGACAGTTTAATTCACCCCTCCACTTT.